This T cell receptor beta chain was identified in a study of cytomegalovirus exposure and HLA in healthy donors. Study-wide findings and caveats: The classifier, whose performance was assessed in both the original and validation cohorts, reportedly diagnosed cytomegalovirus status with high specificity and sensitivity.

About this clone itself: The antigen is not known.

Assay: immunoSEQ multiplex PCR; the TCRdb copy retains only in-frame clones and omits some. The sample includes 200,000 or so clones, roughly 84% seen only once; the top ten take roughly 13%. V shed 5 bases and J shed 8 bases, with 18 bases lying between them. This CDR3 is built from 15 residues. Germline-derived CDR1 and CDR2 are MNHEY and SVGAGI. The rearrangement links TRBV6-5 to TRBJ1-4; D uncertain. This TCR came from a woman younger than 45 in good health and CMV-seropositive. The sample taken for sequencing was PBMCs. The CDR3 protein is CASSPLGPQPEKLFF. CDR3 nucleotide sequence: TGTGCCAGCAGTCCCTTGGGCCCCCAGCCAGAAAAACTGTTTTTT.